A single sample gave rise to the 30 T cell receptor beta chains below, sequenced in a study of blood T cell repertoires in COVID-19. The data were produced by immunoSEQ multiplex PCR, yet TCRdb's version contains in-frame clones alone and is incomplete. The sample carries roughly 200,000 clones, about four fifths recorded once. What was sequenced was peripheral blood. The receptors come from a man between 60 and 70 years old with acute or convalescent COVID-19.

The chain links TRBV27 to TRBJ1-4; the match to TRBD1 covers 7 bases. Germline CDR1 and CDR2: MNHEY and SMNVEV (reference sequence). This CDR3 contains 14 residues. The trim removed 8 bases at V and 8 bases at J, leaving 11 bases unmatched. The CDR3 reads CASGNRQGNEKLFF. The CDR3 nucleotides are TGTGCCAGCGGCAATCGACAGGGAAACGAAAAACTGTTTTTT.

The chain has TRBV18 and TRBJ2-1; 12 positions match TRBD2. This CDR3 contains 19 residues. Germline values: CDR1 KGHSH, CDR2 LQKENI. After removal of 2 bases from V and 4 bases from J, the junction contained 12 bases not matched to a gene. CDR3 DNA sequence: TGTGCCAGCTCACCATTTAGGACTAGCGGGACCTTTATTTACAATGAGCAGTTCTTC. Translation gives CASSPFRTSGTFIYNEQFF.

At least ten counts were recorded for this clone. This chain joins TRBV6-1 and TRBJ2-2; D not resolved. This CDR3 is 15 amino acids long. CDR1 and CDR2 (germline): MNHNS, SASEGT. Trimming cost V 2 bases and J 3 bases, with 10 bases left between them. This chain's CDR3 is CASSEQTGDTGELFF. CDR3 nucleotides: TGTGCCAGCAGTGAACAAACGGGTGACACCGGGGAGCTGTTTTTT.

This chain connects TRBV5-1 to TRBJ2-5, with unresolved D. V lost 1 base and J 2 bases, leaving 12 bases between the germline ends. This CDR3 region has 15 residues. The germline V gene encodes CDR1 SGHRS and CDR2 YFSETQ. The chain's CDR3 is CASSLRSTLQETQYF. The DNA of the CDR3 is TGCGCCAGCAGCTTGAGATCGACTCTTCAAGAGACCCAGTACTTC.

This chain links TRBV6-5 with TRBJ2-1; 9 bases align to TRBD2. V lost 0 bases to trimming and J lost 3 bases; unmatched junction nucleotides: 3. The CDR3 has 16 amino acids. CDR1 is MNHEY and CDR2 is SVGAGI in the germline V gene. Written as DNA, the CDR3 is TGTGCCAGCAGTTACTCGGGACTAGCTAGCTACAATGAGCAGTTCTTC. It yields the protein CASSYSGLASYNEQFF.

The J gene is TRBJ1-2, the V gene TRBV27; maybe TRBD1 (5 bases). This CDR3 has 15 residues. V lost 7 bases to trimming and J lost 4 bases, with 19 bases between them. Germline CDR1 is MNHEY and CDR2 is SMNVEV (reference sequence). Here the CDR3 DNA reads TGTGCCAGCAAGACCCGGGGTGGAGGGGCCTATGGCTACACCTTC. It is translated as CASKTRGGGAYGYTF.

This chain links TRBV6-1 with TRBJ1-2; the match to TRBD1 covers 7 bases. Germline-derived CDR1 and CDR2 are MNHNS and SASEGT. V was pared by 2 bases and J by 8 bases, with 5 bases of the junction left unmatched. This CDR3 has 13 residues. This chain's CDR3 is CASSEKGAEGYTF. The CDR3 DNA sequence: TGTGCCAGCAGTGAAAAGGGGGCGGAAGGCTACACCTTC.

The gene calls are TRBV5-1 and TRBJ2-2; 7 bases match TRBD1. Germline V gene sequence: CDR1 SGHRS, CDR2 YFSETQ. This CDR3 region has 15 residues. V lost 4 bases, J lost 0 bases, and 3 bases stayed unmatched. The CDR3 spells CASSRQGSNTGELFF. In DNA, the CDR3 is TGCGCCAGCAGCCGACAGGGCTCGAACACCGGGGAGCTGTTTTTT.

This clone was picked up a small number of times. The chain carries TRBV2 and TRBJ2-2; 7 bases map to TRBD2. The germline gives CDR1 SNHLY, CDR2 FYNNEI. Trimming cost V 8 bases and J 0 bases; bases outside gene matches: 6. The CDR3 is 15 residues long. The CDR3 coding sequence is TGTGCCAGCTTTCAGCGGGGCCCGAACACCGGGGAGCTGTTTTTT. Encoded protein: CASFQRGPNTGELFF. Full variable domain (remainder filled in from reference TRBV2 and TRBJ2-2): EPEVTQTPSHQVTQMGQEVILRCVPISNHLYFYWYRQILGQKVEFLVSFYNNEISEKSEIFDDQFSVERPDGSNFTLKIRSTKLEDSAMYFCASFQRGPNTGELFFGEGSRLTVL.

The chain combines TRBV6-1 with TRBJ1-2; 7 bases are a match to TRBD1. Germline values: CDR1 MNHNS, CDR2 SASEGT. This CDR3 is 15 amino acids long. V was clipped by 0 bases and J by 0 bases; unmatched bases: 1. The CDR3 bases are TGTGCCAGCAGTGAAGCCAGGGGGGCTAACTATGGCTACACCTTC. This sequence encodes CASSEARGANYGYTF.

This chain links TRBV12-3 or TRBV12-4 with TRBJ2-7, with D possibly matching TRBD2 (6 bases). The CDR3 extends over 12 amino acids. With 5 bases removed from V and 7 bases from J, the gap between germline ends came to 12 bases. The CDR3, as DNA: TGTGCCAGCAGTGCGACTAGGAGTGAGCAGTACTTC. It is translated as CASSATRSEQYF.

This clone has more than one count but fewer than ten. This sequence joins TRBV30 and TRBJ1-1, with D possibly TRBD1 on 5 matching bases. Trimming shortened V by 2 bases and J by 5 bases, and 12 bases separated the two germline ends. CDR1 is GTSNPN, CDR2 SVGIG, per germline (reference sequence). CDR3 length equals 13 residues. The CDR3 nucleotides are TGTGCCTGGAGTACGGGACTTGAGACTGAAGCTTTCTTT. Encoded protein: CAWSTGLETEAFF. Combining the CDR3 with reference TRBV30 and TRBJ1-1 gives the whole variable domain SQTIHQWPATLVQPVGSPLSLECTVEGTSNPNLYWYRQAAGRGLQLLFYSVGIGQISSEVPQNLSASRPQDRQFILSSKKLLLSDSGFYLCAWSTGLETEAFFGQGTRLTVV.

DNA of the CDR3: TGTGCCAGCAGCTTCCACAAAGGGTGGGGGGACACTGAAGCTTTCTTT. It encodes CASSFHKGWGDTEAFF. The genes are TRBV7-8 and TRBJ1-1; D possibly corresponds to TRBD1 (5 bases). This CDR3 contains 16 residues. The germline CDR1 and CDR2 sequences are SGHVS and FQNEAQ. V shed 3 bases and J shed 3 bases, with 17 bases lying between them.

This chain joins TRBV12-5 and TRBJ1-5; a possible D gene is TRBD1 (5 bases). Germline CDR1 is LGHNT and CDR2 is FRNRAP. This CDR3 has 13 amino acids. V was shortened by 6 bases and J by 4 bases, with 10 bases between the two germline ends. The CDR3 DNA reads TGTGCTAGTGGCTCTGACAGAAATCAGCCCCAGCATTTT. Its translation is CASGSDRNQPQHF.

This chain joins TRBV6-2 or TRBV6-3 and TRBJ2-7, with TRBD2 identical over 7 bases. J gave up 4 bases and V 2 bases, and 11 bases lay outside the gene matches. This CDR3 spans 16 amino acids. Germline V lookup: CDR1 MNHEY, CDR2 SVGEGT. CDR3 nucleotide sequence: TGTGCCAGCAGTTACACCGAATTCGGGACTACATACGAGCAGTACTTC. Its translation: CASSYTEFGTTYEQYF.

The chain carries TRBV9 and TRBJ1-1, with D perhaps TRBD1 (6 bases). The CDR3 runs 14 residues. Germline CDR1 reads SGDLS; CDR2 reads YYNGEE. V lost 2 bases and J 1 base, leaving 9 bases between the germline ends. DNA for the CDR3: TGTGCCAGCAGCGTCCTGACAGGGAACACTGAAGCTTTCTTT. Protein: CASSVLTGNTEAFF.

This chain connects TRBV6-5 to TRBJ2-7, with 12 positions matching TRBD2. This CDR3 has 15 residues. The V segment lost 2 bases and the J segment 6 bases; nucleotides outside the gene matches: 5. Per the germline V gene, CDR1 is MNHEY and CDR2 is SVGAGI. Written as DNA, the CDR3 is TGTGCCAGCAGTTACGGTACTAGCGGGGGGTTCGAGCAGTACTTC. It translates to CASSYGTSGGFEQYF.

This rearrangement joins TRBV6-2 or TRBV6-3 to TRBJ1-1, with 10 nucleotides matching TRBD1. The CDR3 spans 15 residues. Germline CDR1 is MNHEY and CDR2 is SVGEGT. Germline trimming cut 6 bases from V and 1 base from J; bases unmatched to any gene: 5. The CDR3 loop is CASSPRQGANTEAFF. For the CDR3, the DNA is TGTGCCAGCAGCCCTAGACAGGGGGCGAACACTGAAGCTTTCTTT.

This clone was found a few times. The genes are TRBV9 and TRBJ2-1, with D possibly matching TRBD1 (6 bases). Germline CDR1 reads SGDLS; CDR2 reads YYNGEE. The ends were cut back, 4 bases at V and 3 bases at J, with 14 bases in the middle. The CDR3 length is 15 residues. CDR3 residues: CASSLQGNNYNEQFF. DNA of the CDR3: TGTGCCAGCAGCCTACAGGGAAATAACTACAATGAGCAGTTCTTC.

The chain has TRBV28 and TRBJ2-7, with TRBD2 matching 9 bases. This CDR3 is 13 amino acids long. The germline gives CDR1 MDHEN, CDR2 SYDVKM. Trimming at V came to 5 bases and at J to 2 bases, leaving 1 base not matched to a gene. The CDR3 sequence is CASSVAGAYEQYF. The CDR3 region has the DNA TGTGCCAGCAGTGTAGCGGGAGCCTACGAGCAGTACTTC.

The chain combines TRBV7-9 with TRBJ2-7; 9 bases align to TRBD1. This CDR3 comprises 16 residues. Trimming cost V 2 bases and J 2 bases; bases outside gene matches: 7. Germline CDR1 is SEHNR and CDR2 is FQNEAQ (reference sequence). CDR3 loop: CASSLSPGTGTYEQYF. In nucleotides, the CDR3 is TGTGCCAGCAGCTTATCACCCGGGACAGGGACCTACGAGCAGTACTTC.

This rearrangement joins TRBV28 to TRBJ2-3, with 9 bases that match TRBD2. Germline trimming cut 4 bases from V and 1 base from J; bases unmatched to any gene: 6. The V gene's germline CDR1 is MDHEN and CDR2 SYDVKM. CDR3 length equals 16 residues. The CDR3 region is CASSSASGIGTDTQYF. The CDR3, as DNA: TGTGCCAGCAGTTCGGCTAGCGGGATTGGCACAGATACGCAGTATTTT.

The chain joins TRBV11-2 to TRBJ2-7; 11 bases are shared with TRBD1. CDR1 is SGHAT, CDR2 FQNNGV, per germline. Trimming at V came to 1 base and at J to 1 base, leaving 6 bases not matched to a gene. The CDR3 runs to 17 residues. CDR3 sequence (DNA): TGTGCCAGCAGCTTAGGAGGGACAGGGGGGGGATCCTACGAGCAGTACTTC. Residues: CASSLGGTGGGSYEQYF.

Only a few counts were recorded for this clone. The genes are TRBV19 and TRBJ2-2; 14 bases match TRBD2. This CDR3 region has 16 residues. Germline V gives CDR1 LNHDA, CDR2 SQIVND (reference sequence). The V segment lost 9 bases and the J segment 2 bases; nucleotides outside the gene matches: 5. CDR3 sequence: CASQTSGRVNTGELFF. In nucleotides, the CDR3 is TGTGCCAGCCAGACTAGCGGGAGGGTTAACACCGGGGAGCTGTTTTTT.

The CDR3 coding sequence is TGCGCCAGCAGCTTGGGTAGAATCGACAGGTCCGCTGAAGCTTTCTTT. This gives the protein CASSLGRIDRSAEAFF. The V gene is TRBV5-1, the J gene TRBJ1-1; possible D gene TRBD1, 6 bases. The CDR3 has 16 residues. From germline, CDR1 is SGHRS and CDR2 YFSETQ. V was clipped by 0 bases and J by 6 bases, with 18 bases between them.

The chain recombines TRBV2 with TRBJ1-1; no clear D. V was trimmed by 6 bases and J by 0 bases, leaving 8 bases between them. This CDR3 spans 13 amino acids. The V gene's germline CDR1 is SNHLY and CDR2 FYNNEI. The CDR3 here is CASRSTLNTEAFF. The CDR3 bases are TGTGCCAGCAGGTCTACGCTGAACACTGAAGCTTTCTTT.

Only one count was recorded for this clone. V is TRBV21-1 and J is TRBJ1-1; TRBD1, the table's D call, was not compared with the DNA. TRBV21-1 corresponds to a pseudogene. The CDR3 has 16 amino acids. The CDR3 nucleotides are TGTGCCCGTTACCGGGACAGGGGGCCCATGAACACTGAAGCTTTCTTT. It specifies CARYRDRGPMNTEAFF.

The rearrangement links TRBV7-3 to TRBJ2-1; the match to TRBD2 covers 13 bases. The germline CDR1 and CDR2 sequences are SGHTA and FQGTGA. After removal of 5 bases from V and 9 bases from J, the junction contained 10 bases not matched to a gene. The CDR3 is 16 residues long. For the CDR3, the DNA is TGTGCCAGCAGCCCTAGCGGACTAGCGGGAGTTACTGAGCAGTTCTTC. It translates to CASSPSGLAGVTEQFF.

The rearrangement links TRBV12-3 or TRBV12-4 to TRBJ1-2; D perhaps matches TRBD1 (6 bases). V lost 6 bases and J 13 bases, leaving 15 bases between the germline ends. The CDR3 sequence is 11 residues long. The CDR3 region is CASSQTGISTF. CDR3 coding DNA: TGTGCCAGCAGCCAGACAGGAATCAGCACCTTC.

At least ten counts were recorded for this clone. The V and J genes are TRBV6-1 and TRBJ2-7; 11 positions match TRBD2. In germline, CDR1 is MNHNS, CDR2 SASEGT. This CDR3 is 17 amino acids long. V shed 4 bases and J 0 bases; nucleotides not matched to a gene: 8. DNA for the CDR3: TGTGCCAGCAGTGTGGGACTAGCGGACCTCTTCTCCTACGAGCAGTACTTC. Translation: CASSVGLADLFSYEQYF.